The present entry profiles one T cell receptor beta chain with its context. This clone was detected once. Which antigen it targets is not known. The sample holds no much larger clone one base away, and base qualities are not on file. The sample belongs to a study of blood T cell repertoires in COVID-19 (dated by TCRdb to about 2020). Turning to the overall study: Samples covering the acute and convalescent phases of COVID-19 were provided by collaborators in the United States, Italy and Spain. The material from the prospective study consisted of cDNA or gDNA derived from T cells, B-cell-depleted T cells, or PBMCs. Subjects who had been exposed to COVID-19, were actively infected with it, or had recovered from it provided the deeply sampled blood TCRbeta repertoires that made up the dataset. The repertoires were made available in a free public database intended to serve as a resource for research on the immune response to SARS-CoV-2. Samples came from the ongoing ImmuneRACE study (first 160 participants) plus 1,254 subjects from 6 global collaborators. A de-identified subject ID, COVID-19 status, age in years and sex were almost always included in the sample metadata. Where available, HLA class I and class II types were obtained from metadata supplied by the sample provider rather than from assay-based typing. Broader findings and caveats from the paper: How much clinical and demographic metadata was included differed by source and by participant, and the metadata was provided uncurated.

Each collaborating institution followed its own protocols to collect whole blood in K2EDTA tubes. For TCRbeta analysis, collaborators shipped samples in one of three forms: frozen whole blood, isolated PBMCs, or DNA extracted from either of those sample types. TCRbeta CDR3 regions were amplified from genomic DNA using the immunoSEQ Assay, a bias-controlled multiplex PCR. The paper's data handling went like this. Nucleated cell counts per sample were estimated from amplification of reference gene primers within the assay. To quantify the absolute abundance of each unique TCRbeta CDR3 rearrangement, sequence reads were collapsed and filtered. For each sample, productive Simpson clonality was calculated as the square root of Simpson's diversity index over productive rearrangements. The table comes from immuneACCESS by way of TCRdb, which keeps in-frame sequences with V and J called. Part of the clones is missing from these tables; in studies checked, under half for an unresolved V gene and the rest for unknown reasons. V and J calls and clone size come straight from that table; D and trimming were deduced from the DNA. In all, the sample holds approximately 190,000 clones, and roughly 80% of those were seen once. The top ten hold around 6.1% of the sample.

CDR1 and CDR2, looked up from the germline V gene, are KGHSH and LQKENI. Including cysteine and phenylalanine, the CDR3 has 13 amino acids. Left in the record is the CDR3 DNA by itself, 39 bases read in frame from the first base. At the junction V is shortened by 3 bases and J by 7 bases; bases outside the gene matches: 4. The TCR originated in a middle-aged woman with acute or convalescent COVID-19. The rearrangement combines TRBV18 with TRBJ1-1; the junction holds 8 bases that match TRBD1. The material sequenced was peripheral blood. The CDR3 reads CASSPDRDREAFF. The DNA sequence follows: TGTGCCAGCTCACCGGACAGGGATCGTGAAGCTTTCTTT.